The TCR beta chain under discussion was sequenced for a study of blood T cell repertoires in COVID-19. Overall study context: Sites across the United States, Italy and Spain contributed samples from acute and convalescent COVID-19. Sources were T cells, B-cell-depleted T cells, or PBMCs; the material itself was cDNA or gDNA.

As processed by the authors: Estimation of nucleated cell counts relied on the amplification of reference gene primers. Clones were read by immunoSEQ multiplex PCR, and TCRdb kept only the in-frame ones, dropping some. That table gives V, J and clone size, and the DNA gave D and trimming. The repertoire holds 150,000 to 200,000 clones, about 85% seen once, with approximately 2.3% in the top ten. This CDR3 has 13 amino acids. The germline gives CDR1 SEHNR, CDR2 FQNEAQ (reference sequence). Trimming removed 5 bases at V and 6 bases at J, with 11 bases between. This receptor was identified in a man aged 65-85 years with active or convalescent COVID-19. The V call is TRBV7-9, the J call TRBJ1-5, with a possible D match to TRBD1 (6 bases). The sequenced sample consisted of peripheral blood. The CDR3 nucleotides are TGTGCCAGCAGCACACAGGGAATTCAGCCCCAGCATTTT. Protein sequence: CASSTQGIQPQHF.